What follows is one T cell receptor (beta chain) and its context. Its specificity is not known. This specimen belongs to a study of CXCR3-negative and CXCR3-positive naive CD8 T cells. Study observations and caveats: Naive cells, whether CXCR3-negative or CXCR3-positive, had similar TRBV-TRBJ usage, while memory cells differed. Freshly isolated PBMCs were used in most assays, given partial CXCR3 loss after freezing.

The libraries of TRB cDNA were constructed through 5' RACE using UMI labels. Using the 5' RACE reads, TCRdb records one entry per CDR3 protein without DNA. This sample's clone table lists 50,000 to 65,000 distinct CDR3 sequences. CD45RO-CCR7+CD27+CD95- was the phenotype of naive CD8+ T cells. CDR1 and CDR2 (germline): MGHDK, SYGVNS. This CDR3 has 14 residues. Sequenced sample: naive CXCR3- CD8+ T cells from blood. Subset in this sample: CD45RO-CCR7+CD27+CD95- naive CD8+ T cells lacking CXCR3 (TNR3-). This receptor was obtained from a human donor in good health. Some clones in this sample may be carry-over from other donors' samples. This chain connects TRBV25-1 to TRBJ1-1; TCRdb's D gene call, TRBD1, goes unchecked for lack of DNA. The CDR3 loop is CASREDRGMTEAFF.